Included here is one T cell receptor (beta chain) sequence, with context. V lost 0 bases, J lost 10 bases, and 22 bases lay in between. The CDR3 totals 16 residues. Looked up from germline, CDR1 is MNHNS and CDR2 is SASEGT. This entry belongs to a study of PD-L1 blockade in urothelial cancer. Whole-study context: T cell content in blood samples showed a median of approximately 150,000.

Each patient gave between 1 and 8 samples of peripheral blood mononuclear cells, which were collected pretreatment and during treatment. The assay was immunoSEQ multiplex PCR, and TCRdb's table has in-frame clones only and misses some. The sample lists 45,000 or so clones; 82% were seen once. The chain recombines TRBV6-1 with TRBJ2-7; perhaps TRBD1 as D (7 bases). Sequencing was performed on PBMCs, taken around atezolizumab (anti-PD-L1) treatment. The source is a man between 65 and 79 years old with urothelial cancer. CDR3 coding DNA: TGTGCCAGCAGTGAAGCGGGAGGAGACAGGGCCCCTTACCAGTACTTC. Its protein is CASSEAGGDRAPYQYF.